This TCR beta chain was recovered during a study of OX40 agonist ivuxolimab in advanced cancers. As for the study in general: There were three patients with partial responses, one having hepatocellular carcinoma and two cutaneous melanoma.

In its sample, this clone was seen a few times. Germline V gives CDR1 MNHEY, CDR2 SVGAGI. V dropped 3 bases and J dropped 5; count of bases not matched to a gene: 8. CDR3 length: 16 amino acids. Some clones are missing from TCRdb's copy, which holds only in-frame ones; the method was immunoSEQ multiplex PCR. This repertoire shows roughly 100,000 clones, about 90% found once; its top ten account for roughly 0.77%. Sequencing used CD4+ or CD8+ T cells sorted from blood, obtained in a trial of the OX40 agonist ivuxolimab. The J gene is TRBJ1-2, the V gene TRBV6-5; 11 bases map to TRBD1. This receptor was taken from an adult with an advanced solid tumor such as melanoma, head and neck, liver or kidney cancer. The DNA for the CDR3 is TGTGCCAGCAGTTATATCCGGACAGGGGGCGGGTATGGCTACACCTTC. Translated: CASSYIRTGGGYGYTF.